This T cell receptor beta chain was obtained from a study of cytomegalovirus exposure and HLA in healthy donors (dated by TCRdb to 2016 to 2017). Looking at the study overall: An earlier analysis of some 600 of the donors reported approximately 300 Gb of sequence data and 117 million unique TCR beta sequences obtained from roughly 180 million T cells. Roughly 290 gigabases of sequencing data and 75 million to 85 million unique TCR sequences made up an early release that covered 500 to 650 HLA-typed donors. In a later analysis, previously published TCR beta repertoires from about 640 donors were re-analyzed and high-resolution HLA genotyping was added so that TCR occurrence patterns could be studied. To decide whether each TCR beta V gene segment behaved as functional or pseudogenic, an earlier analysis of fewer than 750 of the donors relied on high-throughput TCR beta sequencing. The genetic ancestry cluster associated with self-reported Caucasian donors included 80% to 90% of the roughly 410 genotyped donors. The T cell repertoires of several hundred subjects were profiled by immunosequencing and related to cytomegalovirus serostatus. A later genetic analysis used genome-wide SNP genotypes for about three fifths of the roughly 700 donors, treating that subset as a discovery cohort. Roughly 5 DR-DQ haplotypes were handled as single units for association and clustering, since linkage in the cohort was strong. Rather than using new phenotypic data, the later analysis identified candidate immune exposures from TCR beta sequences and from how often those sequences occurred across donors. The number of typed donors differed by locus: about 620-640 for A, B, C, DRB1 and DQB1; 522 for DQA1; some 590 for DPA1; and 400 to 480 for DPB1. Among roughly 370 genotyped donors of the cohort, an average of around 240,000 unique TCR beta nucleotide sequences were sequenced per donor, around 18% of them non-productive. Every discovery cohort repertoire had been produced on one sequencing platform. Class I and class II HLA loci were covered by the typing at four-digit resolution. The aim of the study was to test whether cataloging public T cell receptors could identify signatures of past pathogen exposure. In addition to the first cohort of 666 subjects, a separate validation cohort of 120 different subjects was used. The study combined high-throughput TCR immunosequencing, statistical association of individual TCRs with disease status, and machine learning to predict cytomegalovirus infection status. Donor age, sex, ethnicity and CMV serostatus were compiled alongside the repertoire data. Results the study describes overall, beyond this receptor: Linkage disequilibrium might explain the correlated functional status among segregating V segments, but an unknown experimental factor could not be excluded. According to a later genetic analysis, donors in an Asian-associated ancestry cluster had fewer N-insertions in productive TCRs than the approximately 700-donor mean. The earlier analysis of nearly 600 of the donors excluded seventeen rarely observed V segments, including chromosome 9 orphons, because counts were too low. A further reported finding was that TCR beta sequences accurately predicted the HLA-A and HLA-B alleles for most subjects in the first cohort. It was suggested by the authors that the approach could potentially be generalized to other disease states and immunological phenotypes. An association between a missense DCLRE1C variant and V-gene and J-gene trimming of TCR beta chains was found in a later genetic analysis and replicated in an independent cohort. Most TCR sequences were observed very rarely across donors, whereas some public TCRs were present in many individuals. In vitro tests confirmed that a few of the cytomegalovirus-associated TCR beta chains recognize cytomegalovirus antigens. Strong co-occurrence of HLA alleles, especially DR and DQ, made assigning TCR associations to individual alleles difficult. In a later analysis, HLA-associated TCR beta chains showed more clonal expansion and lower generation probabilities than non-associated chains that were equally common. In an earlier analysis of approximately 590 of the donors, most TCR beta V segments appeared in productive rearrangements about 87% or about 30% of the time, broadly matching IMGT annotations. A cluster of highly shared sequence variants was judged likely to represent a technical artifact of the sequencing pipeline. This cohort had only TCR beta chains sequenced, and the lack of alpha or paired-chain data limited which features could be detected. The presence/absence analyses assumed that sequencing depth was roughly uniform across donors, and that assumption may not be true. Immune exposure information for the cohort was limited to CMV serostatus. Because the 87-base-pair reads could not distinguish some IMGT-functional V segments, including TRBV6-2 and TRBV6-3, those segments were excluded. The study listed 170 or so TCR beta chains as associated with cytomegalovirus. Most CMV-associated TCR beta chains appeared to be HLA-restricted in a later analysis, and the HLA associations seemed to be driven largely by CMV exposure. In a later analysis, several top co-occurrence clusters were reported to appear linked to parvovirus B19, influenza, CMV and Epstein-Barr virus. In a later analysis, the rate of TCR association differed among HLA loci, with DRB1 alleles having the most associated TCRs and HLA-C alleles having the fewest. Cytomegalovirus status was reported to be diagnosed by the classifier with high specificity and sensitivity in both the original and validation cohorts. HLA typing was unavailable for some donors at each locus, so association tests used only the typed subset. Specific HLA alleles were associated with over 15,000 TCR beta sequences at a false discovery rate of 0.05 in a later analysis.

The cohort comprised some 680 healthy bone marrow donors. At the time of sampling, every cohort member was nominally healthy, though immune exposures that went unrecorded were likely present. The donor was CMV seronegative and belonged to the group of over 300 seronegative cohort members. A peripheral blood sample was provided by each donor, and peripheral blood mononuclear cells were used for TCR beta sequencing. The Qiagen DNeasy Blood Extraction Kit was used to extract genomic DNA from the blood cell samples. The library was obtained by the immunoSEQ multiplex PCR assay. The multiplex PCR relied on a mix of 60 forward primers for TCR Vbeta segments and 13 reverse primers for TCR Jbeta segments. Amplification of the CDR3 region of rearranged TCR beta genes was performed with a multiplex PCR assay on genomic DNA. The amplified TCR beta libraries were sequenced on the Illumina HiSeq System as 87-base-pair reads. The authors' analysis ran thus. A later analysis tallied roughly 80 million unique TCR beta chains across the 650 to 750 repertoires, and approximately 12 million of those chains were shared by two or more donors. A nearest-neighbor algorithm error-corrected the raw reads and collapsed the reads into unique sequences, merging closely related sequences to remove PCR and sequencing errors. V, D and J gene segments were assigned by aligning CDR3 sequences to IMGT reference sequences. For a sequence to be retained, a match of at least six nucleotides to both a V gene segment and a J gene segment was required. A rearrangement was called productive if the CDR3 had no stop codons and remained in frame with V and J, and every other rearrangement was called non-productive. Following IMGT convention, CDR3 was defined as the stretch from the second conserved V-encoded cysteine to the conserved J-encoded phenylalanine. The earlier analysis of 587 of the donors excluded sequences that lacked an unambiguous match to a single V gene segment. An earlier analysis of around 600 of the donors classified V segments as functional when productive rearrangements were above 56.7% and as segregating when the standard deviation between donors was above 5%. A statistical classification framework was developed to diagnose cytomegalovirus status using the catalog of TCR beta chain sequences. In a later analysis, V and J genes were assigned by comparing TCR nucleotide sequences against IMGT/GENE-DB human TR gene sequences. A later analysis assigned CDR3 sequences and most-parsimonious VDJ recombination scenarios with the TCRdist pipeline. A later analysis defined each TCR beta chain by its CDR3 amino acid sequence plus V-gene family, and excluded reads lacking a unique V-gene family. In a later analysis, approximately 640 highly shared, low-generation-probability nucleotide sequences were removed to address suspected cross-contamination and a sequencing artifact. For each public chain, a later analysis derived a clonal expansion index from normalized ranks of inferred template counts within each repertoire. Generation probabilities in a later analysis came from a VDJ recombination model fitted to out-of-frame rearrangements, and those results were checked against IGoR. A later analysis scored TCR-TCR, TCR-HLA and TCR-CMV co-occurrence with hypergeometric tests, applying a repertoire-size bias correction to TCR pairs. A later analysis estimated false discovery rates by permuting HLA or CMV assignments 20 times. In a later analysis, co-occurring TCRs were grouped using DBSCAN, with TCRdist sequence similarity added in when clustering inside HLA-allele-positive subsets. Repertoires with fewer than 30,000 or more than 120,000 public chains were left out of co-occurrence clustering, as were about five repertoires with anomalous nucleotide sharing. This immuneACCESS table, as held by TCRdb, lists in-frame sequences with V and J called but not all clones. Of the missing ones, under half trace to an unresolved V gene in checked studies; the others have no known cause. The V and J calls and clone size are taken from that table; D and trimming were inferred from the DNA. The sample data list 85,000 to 100,000 clones, and nearly 70% of these were observed just once. Around 2.5% of the sample is in the top ten clones.

In regard to this clone: This clone's antigen is unknown. No qualities accompany the bases; no much larger clone lies one base away. This specimen includes other DNA sequences encoding the same CDR3.

The CDR3 covers 13 residues, taking in both the cysteine and the phenylalanine. The entry retains the CDR3 DNA only, 39 bases that are in frame from base 1. CDR1 and CDR2 are read off the germline V gene as LGHNT and FRNRAP. Compared with germline, V lacks 5 bases and J lacks 4 bases; bases without a gene match: 1. The sample was PBMCs. The TCR was taken from a man aged 50-60 years in good health and CMV-seronegative. The chain was built from TRBV12-5 and TRBJ2-5, and TRBD1 aligns with 10 junction nucleotides. The CDR3 region reads CASGRDRGETQYF. The DNA sequence is TGTGCTAGTGGTAGGGACAGGGGAGAGACCCAGTACTTC.